A selection of T cell receptor beta chains follows, all from one sample in a study of cytomegalovirus exposure and HLA in healthy donors. Assay used: immunoSEQ multiplex PCR; TCRdb lists only in-frame clones, some missing. The data contain about 160,000 clones, 85% to 90% of them singletons. Specimen: PBMCs. Receptors originate from a woman between 18 and 29 years old in good health and CMV-seropositive. Each CDR3 is given with its conserved first and last residue. Fields, in order: V gene, CDR3 length, D gene, clone size, J gene, CDR3 DNA, CDR3 protein. D genes are given only for firm matches. Clone size is not always given. Where it is, it says once, few, many or a class for expanded clones.

v_gene: TRBV15
len: 20
d_gene: NA
abundance: once
j_gene: TRBJ2-1
CDR3nt: TGTGCCACCAGCAGGTCTACTTGGGGGACTCTAGGTGTCTGGGAAAATGAGCAGTTCTTC
CDR3aa: CATSRSTWGTLGVWENEQFF

v_gene: TRBV6-5
len: 15
d_gene: TRBD2
abundance: NA
j_gene: TRBJ2-7
CDR3nt: TGTGCCAGCAGTCGGGGGATAGCGGGAACGTACGAGCAGTACTTC
CDR3aa: CASSRGIAGTYEQYF

v_gene: TRBV27
len: 13
d_gene: NA
abundance: NA
j_gene: TRBJ2-7
CDR3nt: TGTGCCAGCAGGTACAGGGAATCCTACGAGCAGTACTTC
CDR3aa: CASRYRESYEQYF

v_gene: TRBV7-6
len: 14
d_gene: NA
abundance: NA
j_gene: TRBJ2-1
CDR3nt: TGTGCCAGCAGCCGGAGCGGCGGGAATGATGAGCAGTTCTTC
CDR3aa: CASSRSGGNDEQFF

v_gene: TRBV5-5
len: 16
d_gene: TRBD1
abundance: NA
j_gene: TRBJ1-2
CDR3nt: TGTGCCAGCAGCCCGAGTTGGGACAGGGGGAACTATGGCTACACCTTC
CDR3aa: CASSPSWDRGNYGYTF

v_gene: TRBV4-1
len: 15
d_gene: TRBD1
abundance: NA
j_gene: TRBJ1-4
CDR3nt: TGCGCCAGCAGCCACGACAGGGCTGCTAATGAAAAACTGTTTTTT
CDR3aa: CASSHDRAANEKLFF

v_gene: TRBV10-2
len: 15
d_gene: TRBD2
abundance: NA
j_gene: TRBJ2-5
CDR3nt: TGCGCCAGCAGTGAGTTTCTAGCGGGACAAGAGACCCAGTACTTC
CDR3aa: CASSEFLAGQETQYF

v_gene: TRBV2
len: 14
d_gene: TRBD2
abundance: NA
j_gene: TRBJ2-7
CDR3nt: TGTGCCAGCATGGGGACTAGCGGATCCTACGAGCAGTACTTC
CDR3aa: CASMGTSGSYEQYF

v_gene: TRBV5-6
len: 13
d_gene: NA
abundance: NA
j_gene: TRBJ2-5
CDR3nt: TGTGCCAGCAGCTTCTTAGGGGTTGGGACCCAGTACTTC
CDR3aa: CASSFLGVGTQYF

v_gene: TRBV25-1
len: 16
d_gene: NA
abundance: once
j_gene: TRBJ1-1
CDR3nt: TGTGCCAGCAGTGAAGAGTTGGGGCTCAGTGGCACTGAAGCTTTCTTT
CDR3aa: CASSEELGLSGTEAFF

v_gene: TRBV28
len: 14
d_gene: TRBD1
abundance: NA
j_gene: TRBJ1-2
CDR3nt: TGTGCCAGCAGACCCGACAGGGGCGTCTATGGCTACACCTTC
CDR3aa: CASRPDRGVYGYTF

v_gene: TRBV5-1
len: 15
d_gene: NA
abundance: NA
j_gene: TRBJ1-1
CDR3nt: TGCGCCAGCAGCTTGCAGGGCGGGAAAGGGACTGAAGCTTTCTTT
CDR3aa: CASSLQGGKGTEAFF

v_gene: TRBV5-4
len: 14
d_gene: TRBD1
abundance: NA
j_gene: TRBJ2-7
CDR3nt: TGTGCCAGCAGTCCCACAGGGGGCCCCTACGAGCAGTACTTC
CDR3aa: CASSPTGGPYEQYF

v_gene: TRBV9
len: 12
d_gene: NA
abundance: few
j_gene: TRBJ2-7
CDR3nt: TGTGCCAGCAGCGTAGGAGGGAACGAGCAGTACTTC
CDR3aa: CASSVGGNEQYF

v_gene: TRBV6-6
len: 15
d_gene: TRBD2
abundance: once
j_gene: TRBJ2-3
CDR3nt: TGTGCCAGCATCAAAGCTAGCGGAGGCTTCGATACGCAGTATTTT
CDR3aa: CASIKASGGFDTQYF

v_gene: TRBV7-3
len: 13
d_gene: NA
abundance: NA
j_gene: TRBJ1-1
CDR3nt: TGTGCCAGCAGCTTATCCAGTAACACTGAAGCTTTCTTT
CDR3aa: CASSLSSNTEAFF

v_gene: TRBV7-3
len: 13
d_gene: NA
abundance: NA
j_gene: TRBJ2-5
CDR3nt: TGTGCCAGCAGCTTAATAGCGGAAGAGACCCAGTACTTC
CDR3aa: CASSLIAEETQYF

v_gene: TRBV10-1
len: 15
d_gene: TRBD2
abundance: NA
j_gene: TRBJ2-1
CDR3nt: TGCGCCAGCAGTGATCCCGCTAGCGGGAACGATGAGCAGTTCTTC
CDR3aa: CASSDPASGNDEQFF

v_gene: TRBV28
len: 17
d_gene: TRBD2
abundance: NA
j_gene: TRBJ2-2
CDR3nt: TGTGCCAGCACCGGGACTAGCGGGTCCCTGAACACCGGGGAGCTGTTTTTT
CDR3aa: CASTGTSGSLNTGELFF

v_gene: TRBV28
len: 11
d_gene: NA
abundance: NA
j_gene: TRBJ1-2
CDR3nt: TGTGCCAGCAGTCAAAACTATGGCTACACCTTC
CDR3aa: CASSQNYGYTF

v_gene: TRBV13
len: 15
d_gene: TRBD2
abundance: NA
j_gene: TRBJ2-3
CDR3nt: TGTGCCAGCAGCCCCGGACTAGCGGGAGCAGATACGCAGTATTTT
CDR3aa: CASSPGLAGADTQYF

v_gene: TRBV18
len: 14
d_gene: NA
abundance: NA
j_gene: TRBJ2-5
CDR3nt: TGTGCCAGCTCACCAGATGGGGAGCCCGAGACCCAGTACTTC
CDR3aa: CASSPDGEPETQYF

v_gene: TRBV19
len: 11
d_gene: TRBD1
abundance: NA
j_gene: TRBJ1-2
CDR3nt: TGTGCCAGTGGACAGGGGGGTGGCTACACCTTC
CDR3aa: CASGQGGGYTF

v_gene: TRBV5-1
len: 18
d_gene: TRBD2
abundance: once
j_gene: TRBJ2-1
CDR3nt: TGCGCCAGCAGCTGGGGGACTAGCGGGAGTTATTTAGTCAATGAGCAGTTCTTC
CDR3aa: CASSWGTSGSYLVNEQFF

v_gene: TRBV18
len: 14
d_gene: NA
abundance: NA
j_gene: TRBJ2-5
CDR3nt: TGTGCCAGCTCACCTGGGGCAGGCCGGGAGACCCAGTACTTC
CDR3aa: CASSPGAGRETQYF

v_gene: TRBV19
len: 15
d_gene: TRBD2
abundance: NA
j_gene: TRBJ2-7
CDR3nt: TGTGCCAGTAGTATCTCTGCGGGAGTTGTCTACGAGCAGTACTTC
CDR3aa: CASSISAGVVYEQYF

v_gene: TRBV18
len: 14
d_gene: NA
abundance: NA
j_gene: TRBJ1-1
CDR3nt: TGTGCCAGCCGGGGGGCAGGAATGAACACTGAAGCTTTCTTT
CDR3aa: CASRGAGMNTEAFF

v_gene: TRBV18
len: 13
d_gene: NA
abundance: NA
j_gene: TRBJ2-1
CDR3nt: TGTGCCAGCTCACCTAATCGGTACAATGAGCAGTTCTTC
CDR3aa: CASSPNRYNEQFF

v_gene: TRBV5-5
len: 15
d_gene: TRBD1
abundance: NA
j_gene: TRBJ1-5
CDR3nt: TGTGCCAGCAGCTGGGGACAGAGTAGCAATCAGCCCCAGCATTTT
CDR3aa: CASSWGQSSNQPQHF

v_gene: TRBV7-3
len: 14
d_gene: NA
abundance: few
j_gene: TRBJ2-3
CDR3nt: TGTGCCAGCAGCTTGGGCCGGGAAGCAGATACGCAGTATTTT
CDR3aa: CASSLGREADTQYF

v_gene: TRBV28
len: 15
d_gene: NA
abundance: NA
j_gene: TRBJ2-7
CDR3nt: TGTGCCAGCAGTTCTCTACTTATATTCTCCTACGAGCAGTACTTC
CDR3aa: CASSSLLIFSYEQYF

v_gene: TRBV13
len: 16
d_gene: TRBD2
abundance: NA
j_gene: TRBJ2-2
CDR3nt: TGTGCCAGCAGTGAGGGACCTAGCGGGAGCTTCGGGGAGCTGTTTTTT
CDR3aa: CASSEGPSGSFGELFF

v_gene: TRBV6-5
len: 15
d_gene: TRBD2
abundance: NA
j_gene: TRBJ2-7
CDR3nt: TGTGCCAGCAGTTACTCATCAGCGGGAGGGTACGAGCAGTACTTC
CDR3aa: CASSYSSAGGYEQYF

v_gene: TRBV5-1
len: 16
d_gene: TRBD2
abundance: NA
j_gene: TRBJ2-3
CDR3nt: TGCGCCAGCAGCCGGACTAGCGGGAGAAGCACAGATACGCAGTATTTT
CDR3aa: CASSRTSGRSTDTQYF

v_gene: TRBV29-1
len: 15
d_gene: NA
abundance: NA
j_gene: TRBJ2-7
CDR3nt: TGCAGCGTTCTATCAGCCACAACCGAGGCCTACGAGCAGTACTTC
CDR3aa: CSVLSATTEAYEQYF

v_gene: TRBV5-1
len: 17
d_gene: TRBD2
abundance: NA
j_gene: TRBJ2-7
CDR3nt: TGCGCCAGCAGCTTGGGGCTAGCGGGAGATCGGTTTTACGAGCAGTACTTC
CDR3aa: CASSLGLAGDRFYEQYF

v_gene: TRBV5-8
len: 15
d_gene: TRBD1
abundance: NA
j_gene: TRBJ2-3
CDR3nt: TGTGCCAGCAGCTTCGGCAGGGGGAGCACAGATACGCAGTATTTT
CDR3aa: CASSFGRGSTDTQYF

v_gene: TRBV6-1
len: 14
d_gene: TRBD1
abundance: NA
j_gene: TRBJ2-5
CDR3nt: TGTGCCAGCAGTGAATTGGAACAGGGGGGGACCCAGTACTTC
CDR3aa: CASSELEQGGTQYF

v_gene: TRBV6-5
len: 14
d_gene: NA
abundance: NA
j_gene: TRBJ2-2
CDR3nt: TGTGCCAGCAGTTACTCTGTTACACCCGGGGAGCTGTTTTTT
CDR3aa: CASSYSVTPGELFF

v_gene: TRBV5-1
len: 19
d_gene: NA
abundance: NA
j_gene: TRBJ1-3
CDR3nt: TGCGCCAGCAGCTCGATACCTTCAACGGGGTTGAGCTCTGGAAACACCATATATTTT
CDR3aa: CASSSIPSTGLSSGNTIYF

v_gene: TRBV7-9
len: 15
d_gene: TRBD1
abundance: NA
j_gene: TRBJ2-3
CDR3nt: TGTGCCAGCAGCCTTGGGGACAGGCGACACGGTACGCAGTATTTT
CDR3aa: CASSLGDRRHGTQYF

v_gene: TRBV6-5
len: 15
d_gene: NA
abundance: NA
j_gene: TRBJ1-1
CDR3nt: TGTGCCAGCAGTTACTCTTCTCAGGGGTTCACTGAAGCTTTCTTT
CDR3aa: CASSYSSQGFTEAFF

v_gene: TRBV9
len: 15
d_gene: TRBD1
abundance: NA
j_gene: TRBJ2-5
CDR3nt: TGTGCCAGCAGCGCTACCGGGACAGACCAAGAGACCCAGTACTTC
CDR3aa: CASSATGTDQETQYF

v_gene: TRBV6-4
len: 13
d_gene: TRBD1
abundance: NA
j_gene: TRBJ2-3
CDR3nt: TGTGCCAGCAGTTCGGACAGGGGAGATACGCAGTATTTT
CDR3aa: CASSSDRGDTQYF